A selection of T cell receptor beta chains follows, all from one sample in a study of Ad26.COV2.S vaccination and SARS-CoV-2 variants. The data were produced by immunoSEQ multiplex PCR, yet TCRdb's version contains in-frame clones alone and is incomplete. The table lists hundreds of thousands of clones, 80% to 95% of them singletons, with roughly an eighth in the top ten. This specimen was peripheral blood, taken in a trial of Ad26.COV2.S vaccine versus placebo. These receptors originate from a person between 18 and 65 years old who received the Ad26.COV2.S COVID-19 vaccine or a placebo. Both conserved end residues are part of each CDR3. D genes are given only for firm matches. Only part of the rows carry a size: once, few, many, or a class if the clone is expanded.

J gene: TRBJ2-5
V gene: TRBV5-1
D gene: .
CDR3 length: 15
clone size: .
CDR3 DNA: TGCGCCAGCAGCTTAGTAGGCAGGGCCCAAGAGACCCAGTACTTC
CDR3 protein: CASSLVGRAQETQYF

J gene: TRBJ1-5
V gene: TRBV28
D gene: .
CDR3 length: 14
clone size: .
CDR3 DNA: TGTGCCAGCAGTTTATCCAGCGCTAATCAGCCCCAGCATTTT
CDR3 protein: CASSLSSANQPQHF

J gene: TRBJ2-7
V gene: TRBV27
D gene: TRBD1
CDR3 length: 13
clone size: .
CDR3 DNA: TGTGCCAGCAGTTTAACAGGGGGGTACGAGCAGTACTTC
CDR3 protein: CASSLTGGYEQYF

J gene: TRBJ1-4
V gene: TRBV7-2
D gene: TRBD1
CDR3 length: 15
clone size: .
CDR3 DNA: TGTGCCAGCAGCTTAGGGGGACAGGGGGTTGAAAAACTGTTTTTT
CDR3 protein: CASSLGGQGVEKLFF

J gene: TRBJ2-1
V gene: TRBV9
D gene: TRBD2
CDR3 length: 17
clone size: once
CDR3 DNA: TGTGCCAGCAGCGTTTGGACTAGCGGGAGAGATTACAATGAGCAGTTCTTC
CDR3 protein: CASSVWTSGRDYNEQFF

J gene: TRBJ1-5
V gene: TRBV2
D gene: .
CDR3 length: 15
clone size: .
CDR3 DNA: TGTGCCAGCAGCGGAACGGGAGGGGGAAATCAGCCCCAGCATTTT
CDR3 protein: CASSGTGGGNQPQHF

J gene: TRBJ1-1
V gene: TRBV28
D gene: TRBD1
CDR3 length: 18
clone size: .
CDR3 DNA: TGTGCCAGCAGGCCAGGGGGGAGGGCCTCTCGAATGAACACTGAAGCTTTCTTT
CDR3 protein: CASRPGGRASRMNTEAFF

J gene: TRBJ2-2
V gene: TRBV4-3
D gene: TRBD1
CDR3 length: 16
clone size: many
CDR3 DNA: TGCGCCAGCAGCCAATCTCGGGACAGGAACACCGGGGAGCTGTTTTTT
CDR3 protein: CASSQSRDRNTGELFF

J gene: TRBJ2-1
V gene: TRBV9
D gene: .
CDR3 length: 16
clone size: once
CDR3 DNA: TGTGCCAGCAGCGTAGGCCCCAGCGGAGGCAGCAATGAGCAGTTCTTC
CDR3 protein: CASSVGPSGGSNEQFF

J gene: TRBJ1-2
V gene: TRBV25-1
D gene: .
CDR3 length: 18
clone size: .
CDR3 DNA: TGTGCCAGCAGTGAATATAATCTCAGGGGCAGGGAAGGGTATGGCTACACCTTC
CDR3 protein: CASSEYNLRGREGYGYTF

J gene: TRBJ1-3
V gene: TRBV28
D gene: .
CDR3 length: 16
clone size: few
CDR3 DNA: TGTGCCAGCAGTTTCAACAGCCTGCTCTCTGGAAACACCATATATTTT
CDR3 protein: CASSFNSLLSGNTIYF

J gene: TRBJ2-3
V gene: TRBV7-2
D gene: TRBD2
CDR3 length: 17
clone size: .
CDR3 DNA: TGTGCCAGCAGCCAATTCGGACTAGCGGGAGGGCTGAATACGCAGTATTTT
CDR3 protein: CASSQFGLAGGLNTQYF

J gene: TRBJ2-1
V gene: TRBV11-3
D gene: TRBD2
CDR3 length: 15
clone size: .
CDR3 DNA: TGTGCCAGCAGCTTAGCTAGCGGAGGTTACAATGAGCAGTTCTTC
CDR3 protein: CASSLASGGYNEQFF

J gene: TRBJ2-2
V gene: TRBV4-3
D gene: TRBD2
CDR3 length: 15
clone size: .
CDR3 DNA: TGCGCCAGCAGCCAAGACACTAGCGCCACCGGGGAGCTGTTTTTT
CDR3 protein: CASSQDTSATGELFF

J gene: TRBJ2-1
V gene: TRBV7-2
D gene: .
CDR3 length: 14
clone size: .
CDR3 DNA: TGTGCCAGCAGCTTTAGGGAACCGCTGCCTGAGCAGTTCTTC
CDR3 protein: CASSFREPLPEQFF

J gene: TRBJ2-5
V gene: TRBV11-2
D gene: .
CDR3 length: 13
clone size: once
CDR3 DNA: TGTGCCAGCAGCTCGGGGGCTTTTGAGACCCAGTACTTC
CDR3 protein: CASSSGAFETQYF

J gene: TRBJ2-7
V gene: TRBV3-1/TRBV3-2
D gene: .
CDR3 length: 15
clone size: .
CDR3 DNA: TGTGCCAGCAGTCCCCATCCGGGGAGCTCCTACGAGCAGTACTTC
CDR3 protein: CASSPHPGSSYEQYF

J gene: TRBJ1-3
V gene: TRBV7-9
D gene: .
CDR3 length: 16
clone size: .
CDR3 DNA: TGTGCCAGCAGCAGGACAGTAGTCGACTCTGGAAACACCATATATTTT
CDR3 protein: CASSRTVVDSGNTIYF

J gene: TRBJ1-3
V gene: TRBV2
D gene: .
CDR3 length: 13
clone size: .
CDR3 DNA: TGTGCCAGCAGGGCAGGGTCTGGAAACACCATATATTTT
CDR3 protein: CASRAGSGNTIYF

J gene: TRBJ2-7
V gene: TRBV28
D gene: TRBD1
CDR3 length: 13
clone size: .
CDR3 DNA: TGTGCCAGCAGCCACGGGACAGACTACGAGCAGTACTTC
CDR3 protein: CASSHGTDYEQYF

J gene: TRBJ1-1
V gene: TRBV7-9
D gene: .
CDR3 length: 15
clone size: .
CDR3 DNA: TGTGCCAGCGAGGCAGGGGCGGGGGCCAGCACTGAAGCTTTCTTT
CDR3 protein: CASEAGAGASTEAFF

J gene: TRBJ2-1
V gene: TRBV29-1
D gene: TRBD1
CDR3 length: 13
clone size: .
CDR3 DNA: TGCAGCGTTGTTGGACAGGAGTACAATGAGCAGTTCTTC
CDR3 protein: CSVVGQEYNEQFF

J gene: TRBJ1-2
V gene: TRBV9
D gene: .
CDR3 length: 13
clone size: .
CDR3 DNA: TGTGCCAGCAGCGTCCAGGGTAGCTATGGCTACACCTTC
CDR3 protein: CASSVQGSYGYTF

J gene: TRBJ2-7
V gene: TRBV30
D gene: TRBD2
CDR3 length: 15
clone size: once
CDR3 DNA: TGTGCCTGGAGTGTAGGGGCTAGCGGAGAGGACGAGCAGTACTTC
CDR3 protein: CAWSVGASGEDEQYF

J gene: TRBJ2-5
V gene: TRBV4-1
D gene: .
CDR3 length: 11
clone size: .
CDR3 DNA: TGCGCCAGCAGCCAAGAAGAGACCCAGTACTTC
CDR3 protein: CASSQEETQYF

J gene: TRBJ2-1
V gene: TRBV2
D gene: .
CDR3 length: 17
clone size: .
CDR3 DNA: TGTGCCAGCAGTGATGCCCTAGCGTCCAGCTCCTACAATGAGCAGTTCTTC
CDR3 protein: CASSDALASSSYNEQFF

J gene: TRBJ2-2
V gene: TRBV10-2
D gene: TRBD2
CDR3 length: 15
clone size: .
CDR3 DNA: TGCGCCAGCGAAAGCGGGAGACCGAACACCGGGGAGCTGTTTTTT
CDR3 protein: CASESGRPNTGELFF

J gene: TRBJ2-7
V gene: TRBV5-1
D gene: .
CDR3 length: 15
clone size: .
CDR3 DNA: TGCGCCAGCAGCCAGACCCATGATACACCCTACGAGCAGTACTTC
CDR3 protein: CASSQTHDTPYEQYF

J gene: TRBJ1-4
V gene: TRBV5-1
D gene: TRBD1
CDR3 length: 14
clone size: .
CDR3 DNA: TGCGCCAGCAGCTCGACAGGGGTAGCGGAAAAACTGTTTTTT
CDR3 protein: CASSSTGVAEKLFF

J gene: TRBJ1-1
V gene: TRBV13
D gene: .
CDR3 length: 13
clone size: .
CDR3 DNA: TGTGCCAGCAGCTTAGGGTACTACACTGAAGCTTTCTTT
CDR3 protein: CASSLGYYTEAFF

J gene: TRBJ2-7
V gene: TRBV14
D gene: TRBD2
CDR3 length: 14
clone size: .
CDR3 DNA: TGTGCCAGCAGCCTTGGACTAGTGCGGGACGAGCAGTACTTC
CDR3 protein: CASSLGLVRDEQYF

J gene: TRBJ2-2
V gene: TRBV9
D gene: .
CDR3 length: 13
clone size: .
CDR3 DNA: TGTGCCAGCAGACGGATGAACACCGGGGAGCTGTTTTTT
CDR3 protein: CASRRMNTGELFF

J gene: TRBJ2-5
V gene: TRBV29-1
D gene: .
CDR3 length: 13
clone size: .
CDR3 DNA: TGCAGCGTTTGTCGGGCTATTGGAGAGACCCAGTACTTC
CDR3 protein: CSVCRAIGETQYF

J gene: TRBJ1-1
V gene: TRBV19
D gene: TRBD1
CDR3 length: 13
clone size: .
CDR3 DNA: TGTGCCAGTAGATTTTCGGCGGGACAGGGAACTTTCTTT
CDR3 protein: CASRFSAGQGTFF

J gene: TRBJ1-2
V gene: TRBV4-2
D gene: .
CDR3 length: 15
clone size: few
CDR3 DNA: TGTGCCAGCAGCCAAGATAACACAGGGATCTATGGCTACACCTTC
CDR3 protein: CASSQDNTGIYGYTF

J gene: TRBJ2-3
V gene: TRBV20-1
D gene: .
CDR3 length: 12
clone size: .
CDR3 DNA: TGCAGTGCTAGTAGGGCCGCGGATACGCAGTATTTT
CDR3 protein: CSASRAADTQYF

J gene: TRBJ2-1
V gene: TRBV4-1
D gene: .
CDR3 length: 15
clone size: .
CDR3 DNA: TGCGCCAGCAGTCTAAGAGCGGGACAATACAATGAGCAGTTCTTC
CDR3 protein: CASSLRAGQYNEQFF

J gene: TRBJ2-1
V gene: TRBV11-3
D gene: .
CDR3 length: 15
clone size: .
CDR3 DNA: TGTGCCAGCAGCTTATTAACAGGGCCATACAATGAGCAGTTCTTC
CDR3 protein: CASSLLTGPYNEQFF

J gene: TRBJ2-5
V gene: TRBV7-9
D gene: TRBD1
CDR3 length: 18
clone size: .
CDR3 DNA: TGTGCCAGCAGCAAATTACAGATTCAAGACAGGGGTGGAGAGACCCAGTACTTC
CDR3 protein: CASSKLQIQDRGGETQYF

J gene: TRBJ2-1
V gene: TRBV7-6
D gene: TRBD1
CDR3 length: 16
clone size: .
CDR3 DNA: TGTGCCAGCAGCCCCGCGTGGGGGACAGAGGGCCATGAGCAGTTCTTC
CDR3 protein: CASSPAWGTEGHEQFF

J gene: TRBJ2-2
V gene: TRBV15
D gene: .
CDR3 length: 16
clone size: once
CDR3 DNA: TGTGCCACCAGCAGAGATCCGCAAAGGGTCACCGGGGAGCTGTTTTTT
CDR3 protein: CATSRDPQRVTGELFF

J gene: TRBJ2-2
V gene: TRBV7-9
D gene: .
CDR3 length: 16
clone size: .
CDR3 DNA: TGTGCCAGCAGCTTAGTTGGGCGGGTTCATACCGGGGAGCTGTTTTTT
CDR3 protein: CASSLVGRVHTGELFF

J gene: TRBJ2-5
V gene: TRBV7-2
D gene: .
CDR3 length: 15
clone size: .
CDR3 DNA: TGTGCCAGCAGCTTAGCGCAGTTTCCCCAAGAGACCCAGTACTTC
CDR3 protein: CASSLAQFPQETQYF

J gene: TRBJ2-1
V gene: TRBV5-4
D gene: TRBD2
CDR3 length: 15
clone size: .
CDR3 DNA: TGTGCCAGCATGGACCTGACTAGCTCCGTTAATGAGCAGTTCTTC
CDR3 protein: CASMDLTSSVNEQFF

J gene: TRBJ2-7
V gene: TRBV5-1
D gene: TRBD2
CDR3 length: 15
clone size: .
CDR3 DNA: TGCGCCAGCAGCTTGCGTAGCGGGAGAGGTGGCGAGCAGTACTTC
CDR3 protein: CASSLRSGRGGEQYF

J gene: TRBJ1-6
V gene: TRBV28
D gene: TRBD1
CDR3 length: 15
clone size: .
CDR3 DNA: TGTGCCAGCAGTTTAGGGACAGGGTATAATTCACCCCTCCACTTT
CDR3 protein: CASSLGTGYNSPLHF

J gene: TRBJ2-1
V gene: TRBV12-3/TRBV12-4
D gene: TRBD1
CDR3 length: 12
clone size: .
CDR3 DNA: TGTGCCAGCAGCCGCACAGGGGGTGAGCAGTTCTTC
CDR3 protein: CASSRTGGEQFF

J gene: TRBJ1-5
V gene: TRBV19
D gene: .
CDR3 length: 14
clone size: .
CDR3 DNA: TGTGCCAGTAGTATCCAGGGAGTCGGGCAGCCCCAGCATTTT
CDR3 protein: CASSIQGVGQPQHF

J gene: TRBJ2-1
V gene: TRBV6-5
D gene: .
CDR3 length: 15
clone size: .
CDR3 DNA: TGTGCCAGCAGTTACTCTCCCGTCAAGTACAATGAGCAGTTCTTC
CDR3 protein: CASSYSPVKYNEQFF

J gene: TRBJ2-6
V gene: TRBV13
D gene: .
CDR3 length: 14
clone size: .
CDR3 DNA: TGTGCCAGCAGCCCCAGCCTTGGGGCCAACGTCCTGACTTTC
CDR3 protein: CASSPSLGANVLTF

J gene: TRBJ1-2
V gene: TRBV18
D gene: .
CDR3 length: 13
clone size: once
CDR3 DNA: TGTGCCAGCTCAGAAGGAGATACTTATGGCTACACCTTC
CDR3 protein: CASSEGDTYGYTF

J gene: TRBJ2-7
V gene: TRBV7-9
D gene: TRBD1
CDR3 length: 14
clone size: .
CDR3 DNA: TGTGCCAGCAGCTGGACAGGGCTCCCCTACGAGCAGTACTTC
CDR3 protein: CASSWTGLPYEQYF

J gene: TRBJ2-3
V gene: TRBV5-6
D gene: .
CDR3 length: 15
clone size: .
CDR3 DNA: TGTGCCAGCAGCTTGTTCCGGCAGGCCAGAGATACGCAGTATTTT
CDR3 protein: CASSLFRQARDTQYF

J gene: TRBJ1-3
V gene: TRBV10-3
D gene: .
CDR3 length: 19
clone size: .
CDR3 DNA: TGTGCCATCAGTGAGTCGATATTCGGGCAGGACGACTCTGGAAACACCATATATTTT
CDR3 protein: CAISESIFGQDDSGNTIYF

J gene: TRBJ1-4
V gene: TRBV5-1
D gene: TRBD1
CDR3 length: 15
clone size: .
CDR3 DNA: TGCGCCAGCAGCCCAATACAGGGGGATGATGAAAAACTGTTTTTT
CDR3 protein: CASSPIQGDDEKLFF

J gene: TRBJ1-6
V gene: TRBV10-3
D gene: .
CDR3 length: 15
clone size: few
CDR3 DNA: TGTGCCATCAGTCGAAACATGGAAGGGAGTTCACCCCTCCACTTT
CDR3 protein: CAISRNMEGSSPLHF

J gene: TRBJ2-3
V gene: TRBV7-9
D gene: .
CDR3 length: 15
clone size: .
CDR3 DNA: TGTGCCAGCAGCTTTGCGGGACAGAGCACAGATACGCAGTATTTT
CDR3 protein: CASSFAGQSTDTQYF